Listed here is a single T cell receptor (beta chain). The data are from a study of shared clonotypes between healthy human individuals. The sequenced material, unsorted PBMC DNA, was run on ten immunoSEQ deep assay plates. Here immunoSEQ multiplex PCR was the method, and the copy in TCRdb shows in-frame clones only, minus some. Found here are about 480,000 clones, about three quarters of them singletons; the top ten hold around 12%. CDR3 length equals 15 residues. Germline V CDR1 and CDR2: SNHLY, FYNNEI. The V and J ends lost 4 bases and 10 bases respectively, with 19 bases between them. This clonotype was sampled from a woman aged 40 to 49 in good health. Some clones in this sample may be carry-over from other donors' samples. Sequencing used PBMCs. This rearrangement joins TRBV2 to TRBJ1-4; possible D gene TRBD1, 5 bases. Written as DNA, the CDR3 is TGTGCCAGCAGTGGTGGGGACTCCCAAGCTGGAAAACTGTTTTTT. It yields the protein CASSGGDSQAGKLFF.